A selection of T cell receptor beta chains follows, all from one sample in a study of blood T cell repertoires in COVID-19. Some clones are missing from TCRdb's copy, which holds only in-frame ones; the method was immunoSEQ multiplex PCR. This table holds 84,000 or so clones, about 80% found once. Material: peripheral blood. The receptors derive from a woman aged 80 or over with acute or convalescent COVID-19. Both conserved end residues are part of each CDR3. A D gene is named only where the DNA matches it firmly. Part of the rows lack a size; the others show once, few, many or a class for expanded clones.

J,D,size,V,DNA,CDR3
TRBJ2-7,-,few,TRBV23-1,TGCGCCAGCAGTCAAAATCGAGGCCTTTCTTACGAGCAGTACTTC,CASSQNRGLSYEQYF
TRBJ2-3,TRBD2,-,TRBV25-1,TGTGCCAGCAGTCGGGCGGGAGGGGCAGATACGCAGTATTTT,CASSRAGGADTQYF
TRBJ2-1,TRBD2,-,TRBV11-2,TGTGCCAGCAGCTTAGAGAGGGCGGGAGGTAGGAATGAGCAGTTCTTC,CASSLERAGGRNEQFF
TRBJ2-7,-,-,TRBV29-1,TGCAGCGTTGTCATGACAGGCTCCTACGAGCAGTACTTC,CSVVMTGSYEQYF
TRBJ2-3,-,-,TRBV5-1,TGCGCCAGCAGCCCAGCGGCGGCCCTTAGCACAGATACGCAGTATTTT,CASSPAAALSTDTQYF
TRBJ2-1,TRBD2,-,TRBV6-5,TGTGCCAGCACCCGAGTGCTAGCGGGGAGGGATGAGCAGTTCTTC,CASTRVLAGRDEQFF
TRBJ1-1,-,once,TRBV4-1,TGCGCCAGCAGCCAAGACTGGAGGGGCGACACTGAAGCTTTCTTT,CASSQDWRGDTEAFF
TRBJ1-2,-,once,TRBV3-1/TRBV3-2,TGTGCCAGCAGCCATGGACGGGGCAGGGGCTATGGCTACACCTTC,CASSHGRGRGYGYTF
TRBJ2-2,TRBD1,once,TRBV18,TGTGCCAGCCCAGGTGGGACAGGTTACACCGGGGAGCTGTTTTTT,CASPGGTGYTGELFF
TRBJ1-2,-,-,TRBV11-2,TGTGCCAGCAGCTCCCTAATGAGGGCGGACTATGGCTACACCTTC,CASSSLMRADYGYTF
TRBJ2-2,-,few,TRBV10-3,TGTGCCATCAGTGAGTCGACTGGAGGTTTGGCCACCGGGGAGCTGTTTTTT,CAISESTGGLATGELFF
TRBJ2-5,-,once,TRBV12-1,TGTGCCAGCAGCTTAGCGGTTCAAAATTCCCAAGAGACCCAGTACTTC,CASSLAVQNSQETQYF
TRBJ2-7,-,-,TRBV7-9,TGTGCCAGCAGCTTAGATGGCGGCGCTCTTGGGCAGTACTTC,CASSLDGGALGQYF
TRBJ2-2,TRBD2,-,TRBV18,TGTGCCAGCTCACCCGGACTAGCGGGAGTCACCGGGGAGCTGTTTTTT,CASSPGLAGVTGELFF
TRBJ2-1,TRBD2,-,TRBV24-1,TGTGCCACCAGTGAAGGGAGGGGCCCTTACAATGAGCAGTTCTTC,CATSEGRGPYNEQFF
TRBJ2-3,TRBD1,-,TRBV19,TGTGCCAGTTCCGACAGGGTATTGGATACGCAGTATTTT,CASSDRVLDTQYF
TRBJ2-5,-,-,TRBV30,TGTGCCTGGACAGGCCAAGAGACCCAGTACTTC,CAWTGQETQYF
TRBJ2-1,TRBD2,-,TRBV6-1,TGTGCCAGCAGTGAAAGGAGAGGCGGGAGAACGAATGAGCAGTTCTTC,CASSERRGGRTNEQFF
TRBJ2-5,-,-,TRBV24-1,TGTGCCACCAGTGATCCCTCTCAAGAGACCCAGTACTTC,CATSDPSQETQYF
TRBJ2-7,-,few,TRBV7-9,TGTGCCAGCAGCTCCGGACTGGCTCCCCCCTACGAGCAGTACTTC,CASSSGLAPPYEQYF
TRBJ2-7,-,-,TRBV5-1,TGCGCCAGCAGGTCCGGCCCGGGCTACGAGCAGTACTTC,CASRSGPGYEQYF
TRBJ2-5,TRBD1,-,TRBV10-3,TGTGCCATCAGTGGGGCCGGGACAGGGGAGACCCAGTACTTC,CAISGAGTGETQYF
TRBJ1-6,-,-,TRBV6-1,TGTGCCAGCAGTGAACTCCCCAATTCACCCCTCCACTTT,CASSELPNSPLHF
TRBJ2-7,TRBD1,-,TRBV12-3/TRBV12-4,TGTGCCAGCACCCCGGGACAGGGGTACGAGCAGTACTTC,CASTPGQGYEQYF
TRBJ2-1,-,-,TRBV6-5,TGTGCCAGCAGGGAGGGGCTATCTGTCAATGAGCAGTTCTTC,CASREGLSVNEQFF
TRBJ1-1,-,once,TRBV18,TGTGCCAGCTCACCACGGACGGGAGGGTGGACTGAAGCTTTCTTT,CASSPRTGGWTEAFF
TRBJ1-2,-,-,TRBV10-3,TGTGCCATCAGTGAGCAGTCAATTCGCTATGGCTACACCTTC,CAISEQSIRYGYTF
TRBJ2-5,-,-,TRBV4-1,TGCGCCAGCAGCCCGCGGTACACCACGGGAGAGACCCAGTACTTC,CASSPRYTTGETQYF
TRBJ2-7,-,-,TRBV7-2,TGTGCCAGCAGCTCCAGGGGGGTGGACGAGCAGTACTTC,CASSSRGVDEQYF
TRBJ2-3,TRBD2,-,TRBV5-1,TGCGCCAGCATGACTAGCGGGGGAACAGATACGCAGTATTTT,CASMTSGGTDTQYF
TRBJ2-7,-,once,TRBV6-5,TGTGCCAGCGGGGACACAACCTACGAGCAGTACTTC,CASGDTTYEQYF
TRBJ2-3,TRBD2,few,TRBV5-1,TGCGCCAGCAGCTTTAGCGGGCGCACAGATACGCAGTATTTT,CASSFSGRTDTQYF